These 8 T cell receptor beta chains were all obtained from the same sample, sequenced in a study of human T cells and chemical hapten exposure. Individual cDNA molecules (in the library) carried attached unique molecular identifiers. TCRdb re-called the reads with MiXCR, one entry per CDR3 protein. The table records around 120,000 distinct CDR3 sequences, over 7.5% of them present only once. Unseparated into fractions, whole blood served as the source from which total RNA was extracted. The sequenced sample was whole blood. The receptor set was obtained from a human donor in good health. Some clones in this sample may be carry-over from other donors' samples.

In this sample, this clonotype turned up many times. V is TRBV14 and J is TRBJ1-6, with 9 bases matching TRBD1. The CDR3 runs 14 residues. Per the germline V gene, CDR1 is SGHDN and CDR2 is FVKESK. J gave up 7 bases and V 8 bases, and 6 bases lay outside the gene matches. The CDR3: CASSDRGFNSPLHF. CDR3 nucleotides: TGTGCCAGCTCCGACAGGGGGTTCAATTCACCCCTCCACTTT.

This clonotype has ten or more counts. This sequence joins TRBV5-1 and TRBJ1-1; D gene ambiguous. The CDR3 runs 14 residues. Looked up from germline, CDR1 is SGHRS and CDR2 is YFSETQ. The ends were cut back, 0 bases at V and 5 bases at J, with 11 bases in the middle. The CDR3 nucleotides read TGCGCCAGCAGCTTGGGGCCCGGGTGGACTGAAGCTTTCTTT. It specifies CASSLGPGWTEAFF.

This clonotype has ten or more counts. The chain has TRBV25-1 and TRBJ2-5; TRBD2 is a possible D gene (5 bases). Between the trimmed V and J ends, which lost 6 bases and 1 base, there was a span of 9 bases. This CDR3 is 13 amino acids long. Per germline, CDR1 MGHDK and CDR2 SYGVNS. This CDR3 is CASRPDFQETQYF. The CDR3 DNA sequence: TGTGCCAGCAGACCGGACTTCCAAGAGACCCAGTACTTC.

This clonotype was found a few times. J is TRBJ2-3 and V is TRBV12-5, with 8 positions matching TRBD2. The germline gives CDR1 LGHNT, CDR2 FRNRAP. The CDR3 totals 15 residues. V lost 5 bases and J lost 0; bases outside the gene matches: 4. CDR3 sequence (DNA): TGTGCTAGTGGTCTCGAGCGGGAGAGCACAGATACGCAGTATTTT. Translating gives CASGLERESTDTQYF. Based on the CDR3 plus reference TRBV12-5 and TRBJ2-3, the full variable domain is DARVTQTPRHKVTEMGQEVTMRCQPILGHNTVFWYRQTMMQGLELLAYFRNRAPLDDSGMPKDRFSAEMPDATLATLKIQPSEPRDSAVYFCASGLERESTDTQYFGPGTRLTVL.

V is TRBV7-2 and J is TRBJ2-7; D could derive from TRBD1 or TRBD2 (5 bases each). In germline, CDR1 is SGHTA, CDR2 FQGNSA. Trimming shortened V by 4 bases and J by 0 bases, and 16 bases separated the two germline ends. This CDR3 comprises 16 residues. DNA for the CDR3: TGTGCCAGCAGCTCGAACTCGGGACGGTCCTCCTACGAGCAGTACTTC. This sequence encodes CASSSNSGRSSYEQYF. The full variable domain, its missing parts supplied by reference TRBV7-2 and TRBJ2-7, is GAGVSQSPSNKVTEKGKDVELRCDPISGHTALYWYRQSLGQGLEFLIYFQGNSAPDKSGLPSDRFSAERTGGSVSTLTIQRTQQEDSAVYLCASSSNSGRSSYEQYFGPGTRLTVT.

Ten or more counts support this clonotype. The V call is TRBV7-8, the J call TRBJ1-5; a weak D match, TRBD1 (6 bases). CDR1 is SGHVS and CDR2 is FQNEAQ in the germline V gene. The CDR3 covers 17 residues. V gave up 1 base and J gave up 6 bases, with 19 bases separating them. The CDR3 sequence: CASSLEAPHRAGQPQHF. CDR3 sequence (DNA): TGTGCCAGCAGCTTAGAGGCCCCACACAGGGCCGGTCAGCCCCAGCATTTT.

The chain combines TRBV19 with TRBJ2-2; 14 nucleotides line up with TRBD2. V lost 7 bases to trimming and J lost 6 bases; unmatched junction nucleotides: 7. From germline, CDR1 is LNHDA and CDR2 SQIVND (reference sequence). This CDR3 has 16 amino acids. CDR3 nucleotide sequence: TGTGCCAGTAACCTCTGGACTAGCGGGAGGTCCGGGGAGCTGTTTTTT. Translated: CASNLWTSGRSGELFF.

This clonotype was detected a few times. The chain employs TRBV30 and TRBJ2-3; D unclear. The V and J ends lost 2 bases and 2 bases respectively, with 8 bases between them. The CDR3 extends over 13 amino acids. Germline V lookup: CDR1 GTSNPN, CDR2 SVGIG (reference sequence). Here the CDR3 reads CAWSRDSTDTQYF. In nucleotides, the CDR3 is TGTGCCTGGAGTAGAGATTCCACAGATACGCAGTATTTT.